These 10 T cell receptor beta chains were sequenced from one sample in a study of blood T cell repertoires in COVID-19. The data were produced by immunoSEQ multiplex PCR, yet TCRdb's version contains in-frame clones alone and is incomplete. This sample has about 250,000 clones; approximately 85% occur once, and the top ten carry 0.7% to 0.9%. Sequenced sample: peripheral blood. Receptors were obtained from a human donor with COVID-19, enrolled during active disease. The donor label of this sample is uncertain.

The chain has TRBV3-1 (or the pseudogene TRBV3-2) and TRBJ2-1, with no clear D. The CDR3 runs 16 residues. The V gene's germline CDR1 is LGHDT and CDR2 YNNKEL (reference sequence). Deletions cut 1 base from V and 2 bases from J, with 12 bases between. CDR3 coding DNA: TGTGCCAGCAGCCAAGGATACGGTCATGCCTACAATGAGCAGTTCTTC. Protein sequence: CASSQGYGHAYNEQFF.

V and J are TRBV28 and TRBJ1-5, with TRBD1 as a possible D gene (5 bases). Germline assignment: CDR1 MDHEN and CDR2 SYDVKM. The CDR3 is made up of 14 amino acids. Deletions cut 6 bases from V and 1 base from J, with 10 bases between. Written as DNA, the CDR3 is TGTGCCAGCAGATCAGGGTCGAGCAATCAGCCCCAGCATTTT. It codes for CASRSGSSNQPQHF.

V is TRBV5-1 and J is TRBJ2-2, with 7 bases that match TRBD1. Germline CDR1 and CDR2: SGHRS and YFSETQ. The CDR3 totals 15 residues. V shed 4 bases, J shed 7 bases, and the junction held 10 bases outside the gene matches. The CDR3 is CASSDPGGTNGELFF. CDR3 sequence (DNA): TGCGCCAGCAGCGATCCAGGGGGAACGAACGGGGAGCTGTTTTTT.

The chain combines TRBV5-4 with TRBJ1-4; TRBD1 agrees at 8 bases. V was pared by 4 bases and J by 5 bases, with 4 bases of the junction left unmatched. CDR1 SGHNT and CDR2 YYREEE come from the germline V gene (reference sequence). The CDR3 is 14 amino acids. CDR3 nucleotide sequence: TGTGCCAGCAGCCTGGACAGGGAGAATGAAAAACTGTTTTTT. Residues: CASSLDRENEKLFF.

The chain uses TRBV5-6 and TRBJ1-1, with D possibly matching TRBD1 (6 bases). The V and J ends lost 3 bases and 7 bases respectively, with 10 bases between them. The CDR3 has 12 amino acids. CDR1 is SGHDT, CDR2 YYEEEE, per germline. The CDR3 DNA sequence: TGTGCCAGCAGCTCAGGACAGCTTGAAGCTTTCTTT. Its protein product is CASSSGQLEAFF.

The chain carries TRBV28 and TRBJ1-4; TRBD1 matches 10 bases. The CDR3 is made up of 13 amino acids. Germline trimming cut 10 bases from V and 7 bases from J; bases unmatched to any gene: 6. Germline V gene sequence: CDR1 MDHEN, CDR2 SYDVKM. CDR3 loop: CATGQGETEKLFF. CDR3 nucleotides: TGTGCCACCGGACAGGGGGAAACTGAAAAACTGTTTTTT.

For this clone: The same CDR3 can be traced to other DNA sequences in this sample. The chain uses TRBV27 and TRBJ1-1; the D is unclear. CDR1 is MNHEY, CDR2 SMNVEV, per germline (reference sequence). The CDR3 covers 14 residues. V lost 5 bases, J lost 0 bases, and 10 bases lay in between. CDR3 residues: CASSLRGMNTEAFF. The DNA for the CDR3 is TGTGCCAGCAGTCTGAGAGGGATGAACACTGAAGCTTTCTTT.

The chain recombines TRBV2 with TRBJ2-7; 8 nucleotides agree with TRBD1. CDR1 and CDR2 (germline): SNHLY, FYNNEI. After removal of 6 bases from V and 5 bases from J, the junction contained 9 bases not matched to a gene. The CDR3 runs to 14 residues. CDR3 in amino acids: CASSADQGAHEQYF. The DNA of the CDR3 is TGTGCCAGCAGCGCCGACCAGGGGGCCCACGAGCAGTACTTC.

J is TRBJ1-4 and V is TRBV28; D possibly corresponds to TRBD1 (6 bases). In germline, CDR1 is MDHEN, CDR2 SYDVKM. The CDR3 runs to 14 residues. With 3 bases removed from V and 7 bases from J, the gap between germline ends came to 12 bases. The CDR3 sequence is CASSLSGVREKLFF. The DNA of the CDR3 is TGTGCCAGCAGTTTGTCAGGGGTACGTGAAAAACTGTTTTTT.

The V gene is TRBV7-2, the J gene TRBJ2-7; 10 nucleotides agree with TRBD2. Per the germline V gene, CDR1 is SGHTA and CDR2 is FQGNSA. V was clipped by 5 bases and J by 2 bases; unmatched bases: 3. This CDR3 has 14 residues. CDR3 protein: CASSTSGRAYEQYF. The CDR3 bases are TGTGCCAGCAGCACAAGCGGGAGGGCCTACGAGCAGTACTTC.